This T cell receptor beta chain is drawn from a study of T cells after yellow fever vaccination. Each CDR3 protein is one row after TCRdb ran MiXCR on the 5' RACE reads. The data contain hundreds of thousands of distinct CDR3 sequences, about 8.3% of them seen just once; the ten biggest clones take up 17%. This CDR3 has 12 residues. CDR1 is SGHRS, CDR2 YFSETQ, per germline. Trimming shortened V by 4 bases and J by 13 bases, and 15 bases separated the two germline ends. This clonotype was observed a few times. V usage is TRBV5-1 and J usage is TRBJ1-5; D not resolved. The material sequenced was PBMCs, taken 35 to 50 days after the first yellow fever vaccination. This clonotype originated in a man aged 18 to 30 who received the YFV17D yellow fever vaccine. CDR3: CASSPPDGPQHF. DNA for the CDR3: TGCGCCAGCAGCCCGCCCGACGGGCCGCAGCATTTT.